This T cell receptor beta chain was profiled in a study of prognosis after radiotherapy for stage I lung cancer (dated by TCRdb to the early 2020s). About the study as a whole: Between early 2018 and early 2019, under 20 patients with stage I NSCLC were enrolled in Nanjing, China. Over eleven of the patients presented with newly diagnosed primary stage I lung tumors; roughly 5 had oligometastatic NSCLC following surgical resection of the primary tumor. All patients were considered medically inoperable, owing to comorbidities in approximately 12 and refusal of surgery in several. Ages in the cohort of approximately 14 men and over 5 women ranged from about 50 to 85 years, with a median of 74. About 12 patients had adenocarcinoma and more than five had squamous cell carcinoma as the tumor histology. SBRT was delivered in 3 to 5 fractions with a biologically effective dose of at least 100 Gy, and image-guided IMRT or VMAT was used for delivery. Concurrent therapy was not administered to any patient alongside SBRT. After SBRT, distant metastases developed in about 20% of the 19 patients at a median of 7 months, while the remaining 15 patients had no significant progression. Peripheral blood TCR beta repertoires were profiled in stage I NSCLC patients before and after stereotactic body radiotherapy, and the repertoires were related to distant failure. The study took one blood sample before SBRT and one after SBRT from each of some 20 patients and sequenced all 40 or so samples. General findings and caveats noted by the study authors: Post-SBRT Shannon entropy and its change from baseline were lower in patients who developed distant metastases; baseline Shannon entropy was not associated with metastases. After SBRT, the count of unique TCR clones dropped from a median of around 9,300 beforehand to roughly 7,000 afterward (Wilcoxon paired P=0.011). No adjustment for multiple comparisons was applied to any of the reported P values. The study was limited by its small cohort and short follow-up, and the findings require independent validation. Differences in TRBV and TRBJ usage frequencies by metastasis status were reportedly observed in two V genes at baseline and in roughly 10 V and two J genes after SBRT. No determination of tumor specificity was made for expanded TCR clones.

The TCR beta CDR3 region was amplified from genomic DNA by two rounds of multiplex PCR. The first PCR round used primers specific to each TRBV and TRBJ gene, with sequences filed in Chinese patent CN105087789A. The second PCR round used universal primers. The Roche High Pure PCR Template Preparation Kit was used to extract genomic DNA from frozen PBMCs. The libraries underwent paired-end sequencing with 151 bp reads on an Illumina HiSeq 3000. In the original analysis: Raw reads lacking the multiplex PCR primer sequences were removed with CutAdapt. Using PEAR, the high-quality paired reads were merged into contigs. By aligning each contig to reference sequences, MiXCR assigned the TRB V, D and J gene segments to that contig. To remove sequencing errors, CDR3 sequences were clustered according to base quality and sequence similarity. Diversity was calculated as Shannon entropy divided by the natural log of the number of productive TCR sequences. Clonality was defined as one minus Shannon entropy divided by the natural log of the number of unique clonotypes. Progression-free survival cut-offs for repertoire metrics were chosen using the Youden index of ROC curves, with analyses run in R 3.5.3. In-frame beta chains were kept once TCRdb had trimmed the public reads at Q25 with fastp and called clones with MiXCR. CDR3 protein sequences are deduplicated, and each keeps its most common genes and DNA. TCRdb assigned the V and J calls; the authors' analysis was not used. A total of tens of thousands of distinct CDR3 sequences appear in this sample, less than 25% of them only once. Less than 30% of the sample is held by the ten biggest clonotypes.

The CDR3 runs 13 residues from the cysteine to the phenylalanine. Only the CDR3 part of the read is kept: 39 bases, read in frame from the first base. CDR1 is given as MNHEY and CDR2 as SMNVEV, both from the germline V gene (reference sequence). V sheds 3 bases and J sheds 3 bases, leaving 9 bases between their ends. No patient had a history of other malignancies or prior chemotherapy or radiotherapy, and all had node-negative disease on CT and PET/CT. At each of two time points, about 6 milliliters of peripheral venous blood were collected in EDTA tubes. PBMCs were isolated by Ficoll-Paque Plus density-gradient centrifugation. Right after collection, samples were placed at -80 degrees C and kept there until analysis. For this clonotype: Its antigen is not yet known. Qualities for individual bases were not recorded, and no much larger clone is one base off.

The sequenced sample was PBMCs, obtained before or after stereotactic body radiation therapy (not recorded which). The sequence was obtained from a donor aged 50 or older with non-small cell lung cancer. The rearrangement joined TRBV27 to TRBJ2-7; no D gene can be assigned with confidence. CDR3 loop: CASSFLFFYEQYF. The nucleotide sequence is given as TGTGCCAGCAGTTTTTTATTTTTCTACGAGCAGTACTTC.